This T cell receptor beta chain was profiled in a study of blood T cells in healthy people across ages. The ends were cut back, 2 bases at V and 3 bases at J, with 12 bases in the middle. The germline gives CDR1 MNHEY, CDR2 SVGEGT. This CDR3 has 15 residues. A second 7 to 11 cycle PCR used barcoded and J-beta primers. A tag from a template-switch adaptor with 12 random nucleotides marked each cDNA molecule. TCRdb re-derived calls from the 5' RACE reads in MiXCR, one entry per CDR3 protein. This table has some 880,000 distinct CDR3 sequences, approximately 35% appearing once. This chain links TRBV6-2 or TRBV6-3 with TRBJ2-3; D call uncertain. The sequence was obtained from a man between 18 and 29 years old in good health. Sequenced material: blood. CDR3 nucleotides: TGTGCCAGCAGTTACGAAAGGGATAGTACAGATACGCAGTATTTT. This translates into CASSYERDSTDTQYF.